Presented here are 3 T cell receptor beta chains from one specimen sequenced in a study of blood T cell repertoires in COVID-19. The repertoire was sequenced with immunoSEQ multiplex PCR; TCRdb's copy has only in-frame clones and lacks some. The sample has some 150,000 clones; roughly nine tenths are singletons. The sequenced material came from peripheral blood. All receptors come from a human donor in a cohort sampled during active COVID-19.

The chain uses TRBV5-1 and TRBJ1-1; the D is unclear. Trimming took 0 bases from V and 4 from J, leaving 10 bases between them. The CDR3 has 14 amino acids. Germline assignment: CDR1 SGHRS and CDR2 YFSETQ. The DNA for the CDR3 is TGCGCCAGCAGCTTGGAAGGAGAGGCCACTGAAGCTTTCTTT. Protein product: CASSLEGEATEAFF. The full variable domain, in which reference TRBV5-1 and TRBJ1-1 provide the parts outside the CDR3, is KAGVTQTPRYLIKTRGQQVTLSCSPISGHRSVSWYQQTPGQGLQFLFEYFSETQRNKGNFPGRFSGRQFSNSRSEMNVSTLELGDSALYLCASSLEGEATEAFFGQGTRLTVV.

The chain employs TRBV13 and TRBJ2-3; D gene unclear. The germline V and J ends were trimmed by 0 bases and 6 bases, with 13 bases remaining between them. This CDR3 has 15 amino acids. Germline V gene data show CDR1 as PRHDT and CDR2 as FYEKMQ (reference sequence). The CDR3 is CASSLGSSFSDTQYF. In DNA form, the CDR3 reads TGTGCCAGCAGCTTAGGGTCTAGTTTTTCGGATACGCAGTATTTT.

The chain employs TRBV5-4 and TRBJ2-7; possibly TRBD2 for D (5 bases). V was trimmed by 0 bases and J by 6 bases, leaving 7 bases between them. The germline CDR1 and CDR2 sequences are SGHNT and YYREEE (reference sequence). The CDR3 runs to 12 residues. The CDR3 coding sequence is TGTGCCAGCAGCTTGGCGGGGTTCGAGCAGTACTTC. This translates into CASSLAGFEQYF.